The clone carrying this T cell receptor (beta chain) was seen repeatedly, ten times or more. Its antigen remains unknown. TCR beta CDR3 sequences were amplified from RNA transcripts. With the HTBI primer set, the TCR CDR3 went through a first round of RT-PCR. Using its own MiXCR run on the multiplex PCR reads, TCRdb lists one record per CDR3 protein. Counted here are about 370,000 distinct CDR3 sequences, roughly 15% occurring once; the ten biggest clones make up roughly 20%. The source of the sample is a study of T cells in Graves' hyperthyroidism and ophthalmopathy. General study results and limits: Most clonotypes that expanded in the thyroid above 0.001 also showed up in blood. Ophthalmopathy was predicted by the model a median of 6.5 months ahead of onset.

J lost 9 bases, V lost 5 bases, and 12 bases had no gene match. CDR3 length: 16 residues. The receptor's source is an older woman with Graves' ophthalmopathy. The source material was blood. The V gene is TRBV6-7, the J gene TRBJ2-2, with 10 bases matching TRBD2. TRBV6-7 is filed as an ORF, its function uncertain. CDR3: CASSPLASGSVRELFF. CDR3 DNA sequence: TGTGCCAGCAGTCCTCTTGCTAGCGGGAGTGTCCGGGAGCTGTTTTTT.